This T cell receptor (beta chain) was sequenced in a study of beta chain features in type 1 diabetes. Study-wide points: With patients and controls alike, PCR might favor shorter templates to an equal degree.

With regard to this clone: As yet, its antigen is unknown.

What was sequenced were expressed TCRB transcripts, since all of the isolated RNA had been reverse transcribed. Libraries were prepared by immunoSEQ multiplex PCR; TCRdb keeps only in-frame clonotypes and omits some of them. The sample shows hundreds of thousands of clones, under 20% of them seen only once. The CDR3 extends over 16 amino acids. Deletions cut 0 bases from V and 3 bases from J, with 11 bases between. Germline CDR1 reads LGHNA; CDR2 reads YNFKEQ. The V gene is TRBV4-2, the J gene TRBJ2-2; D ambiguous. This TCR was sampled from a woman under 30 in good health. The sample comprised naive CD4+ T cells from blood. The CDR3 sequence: CASSQEPPQYTGELFF. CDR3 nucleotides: TGTGCCAGCAGCCAAGAGCCCCCCCAGTACACCGGGGAGCTGTTTTTT.